What follows are 24 T cell receptor beta chains derived from one specimen sequenced in a study of shared clonotypes between healthy human individuals. TCRdb's copy holds only in-frame clones and misses some; the assay was immunoSEQ multiplex PCR. The table shows about 2.3 million clones, with over 90% occurring only once. Sequencing used naive CD4+ T cells from PBMCs. Subset given: CD45RA+ positively selected. Every receptor here comes from a man aged 18 to 29 in good health. Some clones in this sample may be carry-over from other donors' samples.

The chain recombines TRBV18 with TRBJ2-1, with no clear D. V was shortened by 6 bases and J by 7 bases, with 22 bases between the two germline ends. The CDR3 extends over 16 amino acids. Germline CDR1 and CDR2: KGHSH and LQKENI. CDR3 in amino acids: CASSPSGPPGWNEQFF. In DNA form, the CDR3 reads TGTGCCAGCTCCCCCTCCGGTCCCCCTGGGTGGAATGAGCAGTTCTTC.

The chain recombines TRBV5-4 with TRBJ2-1, with a tentative D call TRBD2 (6 bases). CDR1 and CDR2 from the germline V gene are SGHNT and YYREEE (reference sequence). CDR3 length: 11 amino acids. Trimming removed 4 bases from V and 7 bases from J, with 6 bases in between. CDR3 sequence reads: CASSAGNEQFF. The CDR3 DNA reads as TGTGCCAGCAGCGCGGGGAATGAGCAGTTCTTC.

Regarding this clone: Other nucleotide sequences from this sample produce the same CDR3. This chain uses TRBV28 with TRBJ1-5; D is unclear. The V gene lost 5 bases and the J gene lost 0 bases, with 8 bases spanning the gap. Germline CDR1 MDHEN, CDR2 SYDVKM. The length of the CDR3 is 14 residues. CDR3: CASSAAGSNQPQHF. The CDR3 nucleotides read TGTGCCAGCAGTGCGGCCGGTAGCAATCAGCCCCAGCATTTT. The full variable domain, rest sourced from reference TRBV28 and TRBJ1-5, is DVKVTQSSRYLVKRTGEKVFLECVQDMDHENMFWYRQDPGLGLRLIYFSYDVKMKEKGDIPEGYSVSREKKERFSLILESASTNQTSMYLCASSAAGSNQPQHFGDGTRLSIL.

The chain carries TRBV5-4 and TRBJ2-1; 8 nucleotides line up with TRBD2. The CDR3 is 14 residues long. Trimming took 8 bases from V and 2 from J; bases not matched to a gene: 6. Germline V gives CDR1 SGHNT, CDR2 YYREEE (reference sequence). CDR3 residues: CASSTSGTYNEQFF. DNA of the CDR3: TGTGCCAGTTCCACTAGCGGAACCTACAATGAGCAGTTCTTC. The whole variable domain, remainder taken from reference TRBV5-4 and TRBJ2-1, is ETGVTQSPTHLIKTRGQQVTLRCSSQSGHNTVSWYQQALGQGPQFIFQYYREEENGRGNFPPRFSGLQFPNYSSELNVNALELDDSALYLCASSTSGTYNEQFFGPGTRLTVL.

The rearrangement joins TRBV4-1 to TRBJ2-7, with unresolved D. The CDR3 is 16 amino acids. The V and J ends lost 1 base and 2 bases respectively, with 15 bases between them. Germline V gives CDR1 MGHRA, CDR2 YSYEKL. The CDR3 region is CASSQVSFPPAYEQYF. The CDR3 DNA reads as TGCGCCAGCAGCCAAGTCTCATTCCCACCCGCCTACGAGCAGTACTTC.

This chain uses TRBV5-1 with TRBJ2-5; 10 bases are shared with TRBD1. CDR1 and CDR2 (germline): SGHRS, YFSETQ. CDR3 length: 15 residues. J lost 5 bases, V lost 5 bases, and 9 bases had no gene match. The DNA for the CDR3 is TGCGCCAGCAGTTATAGACAGGGGGCGGGGGAGACCCAGTACTTC. This gives the protein CASSYRQGAGETQYF. Full variable domain (rest looked up from reference TRBV5-1 and TRBJ2-5): KAGVTQTPRYLIKTRGQQVTLSCSPISGHRSVSWYQQTPGQGLQFLFEYFSETQRNKGNFPGRFSGRQFSNSRSEMNVSTLELGDSALYLCASSYRQGAGETQYFGPGTRLLVL.

This clone was counted once. The J gene is TRBJ2-7, the V gene TRBV7-9; maybe TRBD2 (6 bases). V shed 2 bases and J shed 10 bases, with 12 bases lying between them. Germline V gene data show CDR1 as SEHNR and CDR2 as FQNEAQ (reference sequence). The CDR3 totals 12 residues. Here the CDR3 DNA reads TGTGCCAGCAGCTTAAGTCGGGGGACTCAGTACTTC. This encodes CASSLSRGTQYF.

The chain joins TRBV5-1 to TRBJ1-5; TRBD1 matches 8 bases. The CDR3 consists of 15 residues. Germline CDR1 is SGHRS and CDR2 is YFSETQ. The V segment lost 4 bases and the J segment 3 bases; nucleotides outside the gene matches: 6. CDR3 in amino acids: CASSRGTGDNQPQHF. DNA of the CDR3: TGCGCCAGCAGCCGAGGGACAGGCGACAATCAGCCCCAGCATTTT.

The J gene is TRBJ2-7, the V gene TRBV18; D possibly corresponds to TRBD1 (5 bases). In germline, CDR1 is KGHSH, CDR2 LQKENI. V lost 3 bases and J 4 bases, leaving 10 bases between the germline ends. The CDR3 runs to 13 residues. The chain's CDR3 is CASSPMGQYEQYF. The DNA of the CDR3 is TGTGCCAGCTCACCCATGGGGCAATACGAGCAGTACTTC.

About this clone: Other nucleotide sequences in the sample specify the same CDR3. The chain has TRBV28 and TRBJ2-1; 7 positions agree with TRBD2. The germline gives CDR1 MDHEN, CDR2 SYDVKM. CDR3 length: 14 residues. J lost 4 bases, V lost 2 bases, and 2 bases had no gene match. DNA for the CDR3: TGTGCCAGCAGTTTAGTGGGAGGGTACAATGAGCAGTTCTTC. Its protein product is CASSLVGGYNEQFF.

Points on this clone: One end of the junction varies from germline; a read error may be responsible. The V and J genes are TRBV7-3 and TRBJ1-5, with TRBD1 matching over 7 bases. The CDR3 extends over 12 amino acids. Germline assignment: CDR1 SGHTA and CDR2 FQGTGA. The CDR3 nucleotides are TGTGCCAGCAGCTTAGGAACAGGGGTGGCCCCTTTT. Its translation: CASSLGTGVAPF.

V usage is TRBV6-1 and J usage is TRBJ1-5, with a tentative D call TRBD1 (5 bases). CDR1 and CDR2 (germline): MNHNS, SASEGT. V lost 2 bases, J lost 7 bases, and 12 bases lay in between. The CDR3 runs to 14 residues. Here the CDR3 reads CASSERGGDQPQHF. In DNA, the CDR3 is TGTGCCAGCAGTGAACGGGGGGGAGACCAGCCCCAGCATTTT.

J is TRBJ2-7 and V is TRBV28; D perhaps matches TRBD1 (6 bases). CDR1 is MDHEN, CDR2 SYDVKM, per germline. Trimming pared 8 bases from V and 2 bases from J, leaving 16 bases between. The CDR3 extends over 14 amino acids. This CDR3 reads CASGPGGTTYEQYF. DNA of the CDR3: TGTGCCAGCGGTCCTGGGGGCACCACCTACGAGCAGTACTTC. Using reference TRBV28 and TRBJ2-7 for the parts outside the CDR3, the full variable domain is DVKVTQSSRYLVKRTGEKVFLECVQDMDHENMFWYRQDPGLGLRLIYFSYDVKMKEKGDIPEGYSVSREKKERFSLILESASTNQTSMYLCASGPGGTTYEQYFGPGTRLTVT.

The chain is built from TRBV19 and TRBJ2-7; the D gene is possibly TRBD2 (6 bases). This CDR3 has 14 residues. In germline, CDR1 is LNHDA, CDR2 SQIVND (reference sequence). V shed 3 bases and J shed 4 bases, with 13 bases lying between them. For the CDR3, the DNA is TGTGCCAGTAGTATCCAGGGACTGGGTTACGAGCAGTACTTC. This sequence encodes CASSIQGLGYEQYF.

CDR3 coding DNA: TGCGCCAGCAGCTTGGAAGGAACTCACAGAAGCGAGCAGTACTTC. Protein product: CASSLEGTHRSEQYF. The V gene is TRBV5-1, the J gene TRBJ2-7; no clear D. The CDR3 consists of 15 residues. From germline, CDR1 is SGHRS and CDR2 YFSETQ. V gave up 0 bases and J gave up 6 bases, with 16 bases separating them.

A few counts support this clone. Different DNA sequences within this sample yield the same CDR3. This rearrangement joins TRBV5-4 to TRBJ2-3; 12 bases align to TRBD2. The CDR3 extends over 16 amino acids. Looked up from germline, CDR1 is SGHNT and CDR2 is YYREEE (reference sequence). The V gene end was trimmed by 4 bases and the J gene end by 0 bases; junction bases not matched to a gene: 3. The CDR3 loop is CASSPGTSGSTDTQYF. For the CDR3, the DNA is TGTGCCAGCAGCCCCGGGACTAGCGGGAGCACAGATACGCAGTATTTT.

The chain carries TRBV5-4 and TRBJ2-7; 13 bases match TRBD2. Germline CDR1 SGHNT, CDR2 YYREEE (reference sequence). The CDR3 is 15 amino acids. V trimming: 4 bases; J trimming: 6 bases; junction bases outside the gene matches: 7. CDR3 nucleotide sequence: TGTGCCAGCAGCATCGGGACTAGCGGGAATCTCGAGCAGTACTTC. Its protein product is CASSIGTSGNLEQYF.

The chain employs TRBV19 and TRBJ2-5; TRBD2 matches 14 bases. Germline CDR1 is LNHDA and CDR2 is SQIVND (reference sequence). J lost 2 bases, V lost 4 bases, and 3 bases had no gene match. This CDR3 comprises 16 residues. CDR3 bases: TGTGCCAGTAGTAAAAGGACTAGCGGGGGGCAAGAGACCCAGTACTTC. Translation gives CASSKRTSGGQETQYF.

The chain joins TRBV5-1 to TRBJ2-1, with D possibly being TRBD2 (6 bases). The germline V and J ends were trimmed by 0 bases and 4 bases, with 20 bases remaining between them. The CDR3 is 18 amino acids. From germline, CDR1 is SGHRS and CDR2 YFSETQ. DNA of the CDR3: TGCGCCAGCAGCTTGGCCATGTCTAGCGCTCCAAAATACAATGAGCAGTTCTTC. Amino acid sequence: CASSLAMSSAPKYNEQFF.

This clone has a handful of counts. The same CDR3 also results from other DNA sequences found in this sample. CDR3 coding DNA: TGTGCCATCAGTGGAGGGGAAAAACTGTTTTTT. Translated, it gives CAISGGEKLFF. This chain uses TRBV10-3 with TRBJ1-4; D is uncertain. There are 11 residues in the CDR3. The ends were cut back, 4 bases at V and 8 bases at J, with 5 bases in the middle. The germline gives CDR1 ENHRY, CDR2 SYGVKD.

The genes are TRBV9 and TRBJ2-3; 10 bases are shared with TRBD1. V was pared by 4 bases and J by 4 bases, with 9 bases of the junction left unmatched. Germline assignment: CDR1 SGDLS and CDR2 YYNGEE. CDR3 length: 16 residues. The CDR3 bases are TGTGCCAGCAGCACGGGACAGGGGTTGAGGGCAGATACGCAGTATTTT. It specifies CASSTGQGLRADTQYF.

The chain couples TRBV4-1 to TRBJ1-1; D perhaps matches TRBD1 (5 bases). The CDR3 loop spans 16 amino acids. Germline assignment: CDR1 MGHRA and CDR2 YSYEKL. V was trimmed by 0 bases and J by 0 bases, leaving 11 bases between them. The CDR3 DNA is TGCGCCAGCAGCCAAGATCCCGGGACCTTGAACACTGAAGCTTTCTTT. This sequence encodes CASSQDPGTLNTEAFF.

The chain links TRBV7-2 to TRBJ2-2; TRBD2 matches at 7 bases. J was trimmed by 5 bases and V by 6 bases; bases with no gene match: 9. There are 15 residues in the CDR3. Germline CDR1 and CDR2: SGHTA and FQGNSA. CDR3 residues: CASRISGHQTGELFF. In DNA form, the CDR3 reads TGTGCCAGCAGAATTAGCGGGCACCAGACCGGGGAGCTGTTTTTT.

This clone was seen only once. Other DNA sequences within the sample encode an identical CDR3. The chain uses TRBV28 and TRBJ1-2; D is undetermined. V was pared by 3 bases and J by 4 bases, with 6 bases between. This CDR3 contains 12 residues. CDR1 and CDR2 (germline): MDHEN, SYDVKM. The CDR3 DNA is TGTGCCAGCAGTTTGGGCGGCTATGGCTACACCTTC. It codes for CASSLGGYGYTF.